A selection of T cell receptor beta chains follows, all from one sample in a study of blood T cell repertoires in COVID-19. Here immunoSEQ multiplex PCR was the method, and the copy in TCRdb shows in-frame clones only, minus some. The data contain 170,000 or so clones, roughly 90% of them seen just once; the ten biggest clones take up roughly 7%. Material for sequencing was PBMCs or T cells enriched from blood (not recorded which). The receptors here all came from a woman between 45 and 65 years old who had recovered from COVID-19. Both conserved end residues are part of each CDR3. A D gene is named only where the DNA matches it firmly. Only some rows state a clone size, as once, few, many or a class for expanded clones.

j_call,clone_size,v_call,d_call,cdr3_nt,cdr3_aa
TRBJ2-3,NA,TRBV27,TRBD2,TGTGCCAGCAGTTTATCGTTAGGCGGGAGTTTAGATACGCAGTATTTT,CASSLSLGGSLDTQYF
TRBJ2-7,NA,TRBV15,TRBD2,TGTGCCACCAGTCGGACTAGCGGGAGGACCTACGAGCAGTACTTC,CATSRTSGRTYEQYF
TRBJ2-7,NA,TRBV25-1,TRBD1,TGTGCCAGCAGTGAACGAGGGGGCCTCGACGAGCAGTACTTC,CASSERGGLDEQYF
TRBJ2-1,NA,TRBV6-2/TRBV6-3,NA,TGTGCCAGCAGTTACCTACCAGGGGAGGGCCCCTACAATGAGCAGTTCTTC,CASSYLPGEGPYNEQFF
TRBJ1-5,many,TRBV28,NA,TGTGCCAGCCAGTACAGAGGCAATCAGCCCCAGCATTTT,CASQYRGNQPQHF
TRBJ2-5,NA,TRBV5-8,TRBD2,TGTGCCAGCAGCTTAGGAGGCGGGAGAACCCAAGAGACCCAGTACTTC,CASSLGGGRTQETQYF
TRBJ1-6,NA,TRBV27,NA,TGTGCCAGCCGCCTAGGGGGTGTCGGTTCACCCCTCCACTTT,CASRLGGVGSPLHF
TRBJ1-1,NA,TRBV5-6,TRBD1,TGTGCCAGCAGCTACGACAGGGGGGCATATGAAGCTTTCTTT,CASSYDRGAYEAFF
TRBJ2-7,NA,TRBV30,NA,TGTGCCTGGACCGAGTTCTTTCGCGGCGAGCAGTACTTC,CAWTEFFRGEQYF
TRBJ1-2,NA,TRBV4-1,TRBD1,TGCGCCAGCAGTCAGCCCGCCCAGGGGGCGAGGGGTGGCTACACCTTC,CASSQPAQGARGGYTF
TRBJ1-5,few,TRBV6-5,NA,TGTGCCAGCAGTTCTCACGGGATCGTGGGCCATCAGCCCCAGCATTTT,CASSSHGIVGHQPQHF
TRBJ1-2,NA,TRBV5-5,NA,TGTGCCAGCATGGAGGTAGTGGGCTATGGCTACACCTTC,CASMEVVGYGYTF
TRBJ1-2,NA,TRBV11-2,TRBD1,TGTGCCAGCAGCTTAGCGGGACAGGGGTCTTCGACTAACTATGGCTACACCTTC,CASSLAGQGSSTNYGYTF
TRBJ1-5,NA,TRBV19,NA,TGTGCCAGTAGTATAGATGGCGGCCCAGCTCTAGACAATCAGCCCCAGCATTTT,CASSIDGGPALDNQPQHF
TRBJ2-7,NA,TRBV5-4,TRBD1,TGTGCCAGCAGCTGGGACAGGGGCTCCTACGAGCAGTACTTC,CASSWDRGSYEQYF
TRBJ1-1,NA,TRBV6-5,NA,TGTGCCAGCAGTTACGTGGACAGAAACACTGAAGCTTTCTTT,CASSYVDRNTEAFF
TRBJ2-1,NA,TRBV24-1,TRBD1,TGTGCCACCAGTGGCTCCACAGGGGACTCCTACAATGAGCAGTTCTTC,CATSGSTGDSYNEQFF
TRBJ1-1,NA,TRBV5-1,TRBD1,TGCGCCAGCAGCTTGGGCCCACAGGGGGTGAACACTGAAGCTTTCTTT,CASSLGPQGVNTEAFF
TRBJ2-7,NA,TRBV7-8,NA,TGTGCCAGCAGCTTACCGGGTTTCGACGAGCAGTACTTC,CASSLPGFDEQYF
TRBJ1-2,NA,TRBV28,TRBD1,TGTGCCAGCAGCCCCGGGACAGGGGACTATGGCTACACCTTC,CASSPGTGDYGYTF
TRBJ2-1,NA,TRBV14,TRBD2,TGTGCCAGCAGCCAAGATTTTGCTAGCGGGAACGCCTACAATGAGCAGTTCTTC,CASSQDFASGNAYNEQFF
TRBJ2-7,NA,TRBV11-3,TRBD1,TGTGCCAGCAGCTCTGACACAAGACAGGGGTACTTC,CASSSDTRQGYF
TRBJ2-3,NA,TRBV6-5,TRBD2,TGTGCCAGCAAGGAGCGGGGGGAGGATACGCAGTATTTT,CASKERGEDTQYF
TRBJ2-7,NA,TRBV27,NA,TGTGCCAGCAGTTTGACAGAGTCCTACGAGCAGTACTTC,CASSLTESYEQYF
TRBJ2-4,NA,TRBV11-1,NA,TGTGCCAGCAGCCCTAGGGCGGGGGCCAAAAACATTCAGTACTTC,CASSPRAGAKNIQYF
TRBJ2-3,NA,TRBV14,NA,TGTGCCAGCAGCCAAGAACCGGGGGAAAGAGCAGATACGCAGTATTTT,CASSQEPGERADTQYF
TRBJ2-7,NA,TRBV27,NA,TGTGCCAGCAGTTTAAAGGGGAGGATGTTGGACGAGCAGTACTTC,CASSLKGRMLDEQYF
TRBJ2-7,NA,TRBV9,TRBD2,TGTGCCAGCAGCCCTGGGACTAGAAACTACGAGCAGTACTTC,CASSPGTRNYEQYF
TRBJ2-3,NA,TRBV6-6,TRBD1,TGTGCCAGCAGTCGGGACAGTTCCCTAGACGCAGATACGCAGTATTTT,CASSRDSSLDADTQYF
TRBJ2-5,NA,TRBV6-5,TRBD1,TGTGCCAGCACAGAGCAGGGGGCGAGTAGGGAGACCCAGTACTTC,CASTEQGASRETQYF
TRBJ1-4,NA,TRBV12-3/TRBV12-4,NA,TGTGCCAGCAGTTTGGGCAATGAAAAACTGTTTTTT,CASSLGNEKLFF
TRBJ2-3,NA,TRBV9,TRBD2,TGTGCCAGCAGCGTAGACGGGAGGGGCACAGATACGCAGTATTTT,CASSVDGRGTDTQYF
TRBJ2-6,NA,TRBV11-3,NA,TGTGCCAGCAGCTTAGGGTTGGACTCTCAGGCCAACGTCCTGACTTTC,CASSLGLDSQANVLTF
TRBJ1-6,NA,TRBV30,NA,TGTGCCTGGATGGGCCGGGAGAGAATTAATTCACCCCTCCACTTT,CAWMGRERINSPLHF
TRBJ1-1,once,TRBV5-6,NA,TGTGCCAGCAGCTTGAGGGGTTTGAGCAGGGTGAACACTGAAGCTTTCTTT,CASSLRGLSRVNTEAFF
TRBJ1-1,few,TRBV19,NA,TGTGCCAGTAGTATTTTCTCCGCGTCCGAAGCTTTCTTT,CASSIFSASEAFF
TRBJ2-1,NA,TRBV29-1,NA,TGCAGCGTTGTGGGCCTCGGGGGCAATGAGCAGTTCTTC,CSVVGLGGNEQFF
TRBJ2-2,NA,TRBV19,NA,TGTGCCAGTAGTTCGGGCGGCAGGGCTTACACCGGGGAGCTGTTTTTT,CASSSGGRAYTGELFF
TRBJ1-3,few,TRBV19,TRBD1,TGTGCCACCCGGACAGGAGGCTCCGGAAACACCATATATTTT,CATRTGGSGNTIYF
TRBJ2-1,NA,TRBV5-5,TRBD2,TGTGCCAGCAGCTTTCGGCCGGGACTAGCGGAGAAGCAGTTCTTC,CASSFRPGLAEKQFF
TRBJ2-7,NA,TRBV11-3,NA,TGTGCCAGCAGCTTACTCGGCTACGAGCAGTACTTC,CASSLLGYEQYF
TRBJ2-1,few,TRBV14,TRBD1,TGTGCCAGCAGCCGGGGACAGATCTCCTACAATGAGCAGTTCTTC,CASSRGQISYNEQFF
TRBJ1-4,few,TRBV5-1,NA,TGCGCCAGCAGCTTGGGTCTAGTTACGGATGAAAAACTGTTTTTT,CASSLGLVTDEKLFF
TRBJ1-5,NA,TRBV28,NA,TGTGCCAGCAGTGAACTCCAGGGAGCGGGTCAGCCCCAGCATTTT,CASSELQGAGQPQHF
TRBJ1-2,few,TRBV27,NA,TGTGCCAGCAGTTTATACAGTATGGGCTATGGCTACACCTTC,CASSLYSMGYGYTF
TRBJ1-6,NA,TRBV5-6,TRBD1,TGTGCCAGCAGCTTGGGACAGACAGGGTCACCCCTCCACTTT,CASSLGQTGSPLHF
TRBJ2-2,NA,TRBV5-1,TRBD2,TGCGCCAGCAGCTTCGCGGGAGATGGCATCGGGGAGCTGTTTTTT,CASSFAGDGIGELFF
TRBJ2-2,NA,TRBV5-5,TRBD1,TGTGCCAGTTCACGGACAGGCGCAAACACCGGGGAGCTGTTTTTT,CASSRTGANTGELFF
TRBJ1-2,NA,TRBV23-1,NA,TGCGCCAGCAGTCAATCGAGGGGCAGGGACAATGGCTACACCTTC,CASSQSRGRDNGYTF
TRBJ1-2,NA,TRBV18,TRBD1,TGTGCCAGCTCATCAAGGACAGGGTCGATCTATGGCTACACCTTC,CASSSRTGSIYGYTF
TRBJ2-7,NA,TRBV5-5,TRBD2,TGTGCCAGCAGCTTACTAGCGGGAGAGGCGTACGAGCAGTACTTC,CASSLLAGEAYEQYF